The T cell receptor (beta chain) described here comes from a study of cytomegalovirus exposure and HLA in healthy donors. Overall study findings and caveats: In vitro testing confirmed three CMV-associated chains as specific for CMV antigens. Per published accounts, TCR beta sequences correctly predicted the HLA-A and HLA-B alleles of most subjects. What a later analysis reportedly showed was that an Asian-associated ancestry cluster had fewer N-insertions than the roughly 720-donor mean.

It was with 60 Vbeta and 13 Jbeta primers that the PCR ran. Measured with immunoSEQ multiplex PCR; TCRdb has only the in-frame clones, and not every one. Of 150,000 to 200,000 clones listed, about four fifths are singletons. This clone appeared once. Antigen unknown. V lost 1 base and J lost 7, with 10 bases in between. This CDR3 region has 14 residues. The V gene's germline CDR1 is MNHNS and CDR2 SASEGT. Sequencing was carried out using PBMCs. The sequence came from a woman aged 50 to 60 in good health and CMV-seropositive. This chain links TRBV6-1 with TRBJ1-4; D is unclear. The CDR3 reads CASSEGSPVEKLFF. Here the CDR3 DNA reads TGTGCCAGCAGTGAAGGTTCTCCTGTTGAAAAACTGTTTTTT.